This T cell receptor (beta chain) was identified in a study of quantifying T cell responses using KT2 cells. Study-wide background: cDNA was made from DNase-treated RNA using alpha and beta constant primers. Estimated efficiency of the T4 ligation step was above 9% under optimum conditions.

Known numbers of the T cell clone KT2 were added to PBMC. KT2 cells were mixed with fixed PBMC numbers at varying ratios. The CDR3 totals 14 residues. Germline V gene sequence: CDR1 LGHDT, CDR2 YNNKEL (reference sequence). The V gene lost 8 bases and the J gene lost 0 bases, with 12 bases spanning the gap. An oligo carrying a UMI was ligated to the cDNA 3' end. The first PCR ran roughly 4 cycles with an equimolar RC1.1 and RC1.2 beta primer mix. TCR alpha and beta chains were handled separately starting at the second PCR. TCRdb analysed the UMI-ligation and nested PCR reads with MiXCR anew, one entry per CDR3 protein. The table has approximately 50,000 distinct CDR3 sequences, 11% seen once. Many counts were recorded for this clonotype.

The sequencing input was PBMCs spiked with cells of the T cell clone KT2. This TCR was recovered from a human donor. The chain links TRBV3-1 to TRBJ2-3, with D possibly matching TRBD1 (5 bases). Here the CDR3 reads CASSQGSSTDTQYF. As DNA, the CDR3 is TGTGCCAGCTCCCAGGGAAGTAGCACAGATACGCAGTATTTT.